The clone carrying this TCR beta chain was seen a few times. What it recognizes is unknown. Donation came from healthy Caucasian individuals in Russia who were aged about 6 to 95. The germline V and J ends were trimmed by 6 bases and 1 base, with 11 bases remaining between them. CDR3 size: 14 residues. The data derive from a study of blood T cells in healthy people across ages. Alongside a J-beta primer mix, a sample-barcoded 5' primer served in a second PCR lasting roughly 7 to 11 cycles. Unique molecular identifiers of 12 random nucleotides labeled each cDNA. In TCRdb, the 5' RACE reads were re-called with MiXCR into one record per CDR3 protein. Counted here are some 750,000 distinct CDR3 sequences, about 20% occurring once; the ten biggest clones make up about 20%. The study, taken as a whole, reports: Since the PBMCs were unsorted, naive and antigen-experienced cells could not be conclusively compared. Donor CMV status was unknown, possibly confounding expanded clonotype changes.

Material for sequencing was blood. The V call is TRBV12-3 or TRBV12-4, the J call TRBJ2-3; D is possibly TRBD1 (6 bases). This clonotype originated in a man between 65 and 79 years old in good health. The CDR3 loop is CASSSRQGTDTQYF. The CDR3 DNA reads as TGTGCCAGCAGCTCCCGACAGGGCACAGATACGCAGTATTTT.